Listed here are 6 T cell receptor beta chains from one sample, sequenced in a study of T cells in Graves' hyperthyroidism and ophthalmopathy (dated by TCRdb to 2018 to 2020). Library creation used multiplex PCR. The listed sequencing device is Illumina HiSeq 2000. Amplification of TCR beta CDR3 regions was carried out from RNA transcripts. For the first round of RT-PCR on the TCR CDR3, the HTBI primer set was used together with the Qiagen OneStep RT-PCR kit. TCRdb redid the processing of the public reads, applying fastp at Q25 and MiXCR, and retained in-frame beta chains. Merged by CDR3 protein, the rows form single entries marked with the most common genes and DNA. The sample table lists some 460,000 distinct CDR3 sequences, more than 15% of them with a count of one. The top ten clones comprise approximately 7.5% of the sample. The specimen sequenced was blood. The receptors shown here come from a woman between 18 and 29 years old with Graves' hyperthyroidism.

The table lists this clonotype with many counts. This chain joins TRBV6-1 and TRBJ2-3; D perhaps matches TRBD2 (6 bases). The CDR3 sequence is 16 residues long. V lost 5 bases, J lost 4 bases, and 19 bases lay in between. Germline V gives CDR1 MNHNS, CDR2 SASEGT. The CDR3 is CASSRTVGWGADTQYF. CDR3 bases: TGTGCCAGCAGTCGCACCGTCGGGTGGGGGGCAGATACGCAGTATTTT.

Many counts were recorded for this clonotype. The rearrangement uses TRBV20-1 and TRBJ1-4; a possible D gene is TRBD1 (6 bases). V lost 6 bases and J 4 bases, leaving 15 bases between the germline ends. There are 14 residues in the CDR3. The germline CDR1 and CDR2 sequences are DFQATT and SNEGSKA (reference sequence). The DNA for the CDR3 is TGCAGTGCCGGATGGGGGGCAGATAATGAAAAACTGTTTTTT. Protein: CSAGWGADNEKLFF.

The V gene is TRBV6-6, the J gene TRBJ1-2; D unclear. V was cut by 0 bases and J by 3 bases, with 11 bases left in between. The CDR3 length is 15 residues. Germline CDR1 MNHNY, CDR2 SVGAGI (reference sequence). CDR3 in amino acids: CASSYSGPGDYGYTF. The DNA of the CDR3 is TGTGCCAGCAGTTACTCAGGGCCCGGGGACTATGGCTACACCTTC.

V is TRBV3-1 and J is TRBJ2-7; D tentatively reads TRBD1 or TRBD2 (5 bases each). Trimming cost V 4 bases and J 5 bases, with 15 bases left between them. In germline, CDR1 is LGHDT, CDR2 YNNKEL (reference sequence). This CDR3 is built from 14 residues. Written as DNA, the CDR3 is TGTGCCAGCAGCCCTCCAGGGACCCGGGACGAGCAGTACTTC. It codes for CASSPPGTRDEQYF.

V usage is TRBV3-1 and J usage is TRBJ1-3; D call uncertain. The CDR3 has 18 amino acids. V was pared by 4 bases and J by 0 bases, with 19 bases between. Per germline, CDR1 LGHDT and CDR2 YNNKEL (reference sequence). CDR3 amino acids: CASSPRRIRWDSGNTIYF. CDR3 nucleotides: TGTGCCAGCAGCCCCCGCCGTATACGCTGGGACTCTGGAAACACCATATATTTT.

This clonotype was seen repeatedly, ten times or more. The chain couples TRBV15 to TRBJ1-5; TRBD1 matches 7 bases. The CDR3 contains 15 residues. V trimming: 0 bases; J trimming: 3 bases; junction bases outside the gene matches: 2. The germline V gene encodes CDR1 LNHNV and CDR2 YYDKDF (reference sequence). The DNA for the CDR3 is TGTGCCACCAGCAGAGATGGGACAGACAATCAGCCCCAGCATTTT. Protein sequence: CATSRDGTDNQPQHF.